The rows below give T cell receptor beta chains drawn from one sample of a study of vaccination effects on CD4 cells after COVID-19. Profiled with immunoSEQ multiplex PCR; TCRdb holds only in-frame clones, not every one. This table holds 70,000 to 85,000 clones, around 77% found once. These receptors have no known antigen. The starting material was CD4+ T cells from PBMCs cultured without peptide, obtained before COVID-19 vaccination. These receptors came from a human donor who received a COVID-19 vaccine. CDR3s include the opening cysteine and the closing phenylalanine or tryptophan. Fields, in order: J gene, V gene, D gene, clone size, CDR3 DNA, CDR3 protein. A D gene is named only where the DNA matches it firmly. Only part of the rows carry a size: once, few, many, or a class if the clone is expanded.

j_call: TRBJ1-6
v_call: TRBV5-1
d_call: -
clone_size: few
cdr3_nt: TGCGCCAGCAGCTTAGGTCTGGCCAGGTACTCACCCCTCCACTTT
cdr3_aa: CASSLGLARYSPLHF

j_call: TRBJ2-3
v_call: TRBV5-1
d_call: TRBD2
clone_size: -
cdr3_nt: TGCGCCAGCAGCTTGGTGGCGCGGGGGGCAACAGAGGGGACGCAGTATTTT
cdr3_aa: CASSLVARGATEGTQYF

j_call: TRBJ2-3
v_call: TRBV18
d_call: TRBD1
clone_size: once
cdr3_nt: TGTGCCAGCTCACCAACACATACCGGGACAGGGTCCCCCCATACGCAGTATTTT
cdr3_aa: CASSPTHTGTGSPHTQYF

j_call: TRBJ1-4
v_call: TRBV15
d_call: -
clone_size: few
cdr3_nt: TGTGCCACCAGCAGGTGGCTCGGAGAAGATGGGGAAAAACTGTTTTTT
cdr3_aa: CATSRWLGEDGEKLFF

j_call: TRBJ2-3
v_call: TRBV19
d_call: TRBD1
clone_size: -
cdr3_nt: TGTGCCAGTGAACGACAGGGGGGGACAGATACGCAGTATTTT
cdr3_aa: CASERQGGTDTQYF

j_call: TRBJ1-4
v_call: TRBV6-6
d_call: -
clone_size: -
cdr3_nt: TGTGCCAGCGCCTTAAGGCTGAAACTGTTTTTT
cdr3_aa: CASALRLKLFF

j_call: TRBJ2-3
v_call: TRBV7-8
d_call: -
clone_size: -
cdr3_nt: TGTGCCAGCAGGAGCGACAGGCCGAGCACAGATACGCAGTATTTT
cdr3_aa: CASRSDRPSTDTQYF

j_call: TRBJ2-3
v_call: TRBV7-3
d_call: -
clone_size: once
cdr3_nt: TGTGCCAGCAGCTATGTCCATAATGTTGGGACAGATACGCAGTATTTT
cdr3_aa: CASSYVHNVGTDTQYF

j_call: TRBJ2-2
v_call: TRBV5-1
d_call: -
clone_size: -
cdr3_nt: TGCGCCAGCGAACAGGGGGGGATGACCGGGGAGCTGTTTTTT
cdr3_aa: CASEQGGMTGELFF

j_call: TRBJ2-5
v_call: TRBV3-1/TRBV3-2
d_call: -
clone_size: -
cdr3_nt: TGTGCCAGCAGCCAAGCGGGAGAGGGTAGGGCCCAGTACTTC
cdr3_aa: CASSQAGEGRAQYF

j_call: TRBJ1-2
v_call: TRBV18
d_call: -
clone_size: once
cdr3_nt: TGTGCCAGCTCACCAGAAAGAGGGCATGGCTACACCTTC
cdr3_aa: CASSPERGHGYTF

j_call: TRBJ2-3
v_call: TRBV29-1
d_call: TRBD1
clone_size: -
cdr3_nt: TGCAGCCCTTGGGACAGGTTAACAGATACGCAGTATTTT
cdr3_aa: CSPWDRLTDTQYF

j_call: TRBJ1-5
v_call: TRBV10-1
d_call: -
clone_size: few
cdr3_nt: TGCGCCAGCAGTCTGGACAGCAATCAGCCCCAGCATTTT
cdr3_aa: CASSLDSNQPQHF

j_call: TRBJ1-1
v_call: TRBV7-8
d_call: -
clone_size: -
cdr3_nt: TGTGCCAGCAGCAAGGACACGAACACTGAAGCTTTCTTT
cdr3_aa: CASSKDTNTEAFF

j_call: TRBJ1-2
v_call: TRBV19
d_call: -
clone_size: -
cdr3_nt: TGTGCCAGTAGCCTATATCTTTATGGCTACACCTTC
cdr3_aa: CASSLYLYGYTF

j_call: TRBJ2-6
v_call: TRBV7-2
d_call: -
clone_size: few
cdr3_nt: TGTGCCAGCAGACCTGCCTTCTCTGGGGCCAACGTCCTGACTTTC
cdr3_aa: CASRPAFSGANVLTF

j_call: TRBJ2-5
v_call: TRBV5-1
d_call: TRBD1
clone_size: -
cdr3_nt: TGCGCCAGCAGCTTGGTCGGGACAGAAGGGGAGACCCAGTACTTC
cdr3_aa: CASSLVGTEGETQYF

j_call: TRBJ1-5
v_call: TRBV19
d_call: TRBD1
clone_size: few
cdr3_nt: TGTGCCAGTAGTATTGTAGGACAGGGCTTTCAGCCCCAGCATTTT
cdr3_aa: CASSIVGQGFQPQHF

j_call: TRBJ2-5
v_call: TRBV5-5
d_call: TRBD1
clone_size: -
cdr3_nt: TGTGCCAGCAGCTTGGGGACCGGGACAGGGATTGAGACCCAGTACTTC
cdr3_aa: CASSLGTGTGIETQYF

j_call: TRBJ1-1
v_call: TRBV18
d_call: TRBD1
clone_size: -
cdr3_nt: TGTGCCAGCTCACTGCAGGGGGCCACTGAAGCTTTCTTT
cdr3_aa: CASSLQGATEAFF

j_call: TRBJ2-1
v_call: TRBV9
d_call: -
clone_size: -
cdr3_nt: TGTGCCAGCAGCCCAGGCCCCCTGACGAATGAGCAGTTCTTC
cdr3_aa: CASSPGPLTNEQFF

j_call: TRBJ1-5
v_call: TRBV12-3/TRBV12-4
d_call: -
clone_size: -
cdr3_nt: TGTGCCAGCAGTTTCCGCAGGGCCCAGCCCCAGCATTTT
cdr3_aa: CASSFRRAQPQHF

j_call: TRBJ1-4
v_call: TRBV12-2
d_call: -
clone_size: -
cdr3_nt: TGTGCAAGTCGCTTAACGGGGAAAAATGAAAAACTGTTTTTT
cdr3_aa: CASRLTGKNEKLFF

j_call: TRBJ2-1
v_call: TRBV5-4
d_call: -
clone_size: -
cdr3_nt: TGTGCCAGCAGCTCTACGACATCCTACAATGAGCAGTTCTTC
cdr3_aa: CASSSTTSYNEQFF

j_call: TRBJ1-2
v_call: TRBV7-2
d_call: -
clone_size: -
cdr3_nt: TGTGCCAGCAGCTTAAGCCTTGGGACGGTCGGATTGGGCTACACCTTC
cdr3_aa: CASSLSLGTVGLGYTF

j_call: TRBJ1-5
v_call: TRBV10-1
d_call: TRBD1
clone_size: -
cdr3_nt: TGCGCCAGCAGTTCGGGACAGGGGAATCAGCCCCAGCATTTT
cdr3_aa: CASSSGQGNQPQHF

j_call: TRBJ2-5
v_call: TRBV2
d_call: TRBD1
clone_size: -
cdr3_nt: TGTGCCAGCTCCCAGGGGGTGGAGACCCAGTACTTC
cdr3_aa: CASSQGVETQYF

j_call: TRBJ1-6
v_call: TRBV9
d_call: TRBD1
clone_size: once
cdr3_nt: TGTGCCAGCAGCTCTCACTTAGGGGGCCCTTCACCCCTCCACTTT
cdr3_aa: CASSSHLGGPSPLHF

j_call: TRBJ2-5
v_call: TRBV24-1
d_call: -
clone_size: -
cdr3_nt: TGTGCCACTCCCACCCCCCAAGAGACCCAGTACTTC
cdr3_aa: CATPTPQETQYF

j_call: TRBJ2-4
v_call: TRBV5-6
d_call: -
clone_size: -
cdr3_nt: TGTGCCAGCAGCTTGGCACAGGGTGGGGTAAACATTCAGTACTTC
cdr3_aa: CASSLAQGGVNIQYF

j_call: TRBJ1-6
v_call: TRBV6-1
d_call: -
clone_size: -
cdr3_nt: TGTGCCAGCAGTGAAAAGCCGGGGGGTGGGGGAATTAATTCACCCCTCCACTTT
cdr3_aa: CASSEKPGGGGINSPLHF

j_call: TRBJ2-5
v_call: TRBV6-1
d_call: TRBD2
clone_size: -
cdr3_nt: TGTGCCAGCAGTGAACGGGGGGGGCCGGAGACCCAGTACTTC
cdr3_aa: CASSERGGPETQYF

j_call: TRBJ2-2
v_call: TRBV5-1
d_call: TRBD1
clone_size: -
cdr3_nt: TGCGCCAGCAGTGCCGGGACAGGCAACACCGGGGAGCTGTTTTTT
cdr3_aa: CASSAGTGNTGELFF

j_call: TRBJ2-3
v_call: TRBV10-2
d_call: TRBD1
clone_size: -
cdr3_nt: TGCGCCAGCTGGACAGGAGTCACAGATACGCAGTATTTT
cdr3_aa: CASWTGVTDTQYF

j_call: TRBJ2-5
v_call: TRBV5-1
d_call: TRBD2
clone_size: -
cdr3_nt: TGCGCCAGCAGCTTGGTGGCTAGCGGGGGGGCGGAGACCCAGTACTTC
cdr3_aa: CASSLVASGGAETQYF

j_call: TRBJ1-3
v_call: TRBV19
d_call: -
clone_size: -
cdr3_nt: TGTGCCAGTAGTGAACAGGCCCCCTCTGGAAACACCATATATTTT
cdr3_aa: CASSEQAPSGNTIYF

j_call: TRBJ1-2
v_call: TRBV4-1
d_call: TRBD1
clone_size: -
cdr3_nt: TGCGCCAGCAGCCAGGTCCCGACAGGGGCTAACTATGGCTACACCTTC
cdr3_aa: CASSQVPTGANYGYTF

j_call: TRBJ1-1
v_call: TRBV3-1/TRBV3-2
d_call: TRBD1
clone_size: -
cdr3_nt: TGTGCCAGCAGCCTAGGACAGGGACCTGAAGCTTTCTTT
cdr3_aa: CASSLGQGPEAFF